This TCR beta chain was obtained from a study of control samples from healthy donors and cancer patients. Only in-frame clones appear in the TCRdb table, and some are missing; sequencing was by immunoSEQ multiplex PCR. Altogether 98,000 or so clones are present, roughly 90% being singletons, with the ten largest covering approximately 15%. The germline V gene has CDR1 SGHRS and CDR2 YFSETQ. The CDR3 covers 15 residues. V was pared by 3 bases and J by 6 bases, with 6 bases of the junction left unmatched. The receptor was derived from a woman in her sixties or seventies in good health. The chain has TRBV5-1 and TRBJ2-1; 10 bases map to TRBD2. The specimen was blood. The CDR3 region is CASSSRTSGSNEQFF. Written as DNA, the CDR3 is TGCGCCAGCAGCTCGAGGACTAGCGGTTCCAATGAGCAGTTCTTC.